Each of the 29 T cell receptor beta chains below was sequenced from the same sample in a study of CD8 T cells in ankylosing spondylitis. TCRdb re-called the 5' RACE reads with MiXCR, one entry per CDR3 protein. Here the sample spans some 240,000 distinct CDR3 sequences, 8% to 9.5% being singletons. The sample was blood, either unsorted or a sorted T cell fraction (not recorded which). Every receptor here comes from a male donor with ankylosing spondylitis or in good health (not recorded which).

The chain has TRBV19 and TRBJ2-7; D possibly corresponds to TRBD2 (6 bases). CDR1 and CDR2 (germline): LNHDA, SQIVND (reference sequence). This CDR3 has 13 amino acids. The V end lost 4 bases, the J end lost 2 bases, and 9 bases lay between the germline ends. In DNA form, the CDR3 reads TGTGCCAGTAGTAAGGGACTTGCCTACGAGCAGTACTTC. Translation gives CASSKGLAYEQYF.

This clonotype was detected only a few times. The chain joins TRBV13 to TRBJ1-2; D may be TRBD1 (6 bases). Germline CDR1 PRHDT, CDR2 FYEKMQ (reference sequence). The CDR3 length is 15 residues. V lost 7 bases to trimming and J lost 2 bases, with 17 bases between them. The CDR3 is CASNTWTDTNYGYTF. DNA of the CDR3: TGTGCCAGCAACACGTGGACAGACACCAACTATGGCTACACCTTC.

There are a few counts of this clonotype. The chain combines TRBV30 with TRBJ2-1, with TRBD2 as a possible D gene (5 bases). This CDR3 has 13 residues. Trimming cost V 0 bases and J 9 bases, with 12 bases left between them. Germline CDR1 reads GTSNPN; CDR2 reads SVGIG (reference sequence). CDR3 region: CAWSVRLGGEQFF. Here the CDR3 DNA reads TGTGCCTGGAGTGTAAGACTCGGAGGTGAGCAGTTCTTC.

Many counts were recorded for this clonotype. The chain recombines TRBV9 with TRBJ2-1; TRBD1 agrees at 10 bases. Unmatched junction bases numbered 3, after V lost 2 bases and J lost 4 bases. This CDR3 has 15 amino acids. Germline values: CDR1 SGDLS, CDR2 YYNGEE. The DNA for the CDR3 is TGTGCCAGCAGCGTTGGGACAGGGGAATACAATGAGCAGTTCTTC. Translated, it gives CASSVGTGEYNEQFF. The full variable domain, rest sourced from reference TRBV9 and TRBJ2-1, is DSGVTQTPKHLITATGQRVTLRCSPRSGDLSVYWYQQSLDQGLQFLIQYYNGEERAKGNILERFSAQQFPDLHSELNLSSLELGDSALYFCASSVGTGEYNEQFFGPGTRLTVL.

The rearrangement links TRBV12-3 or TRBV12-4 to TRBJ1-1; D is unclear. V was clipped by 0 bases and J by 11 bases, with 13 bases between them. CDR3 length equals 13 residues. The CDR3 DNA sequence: TGTGCCAGCAGTTTAGCGGGGTCATCGGGGGCTTTCTTT. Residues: CASSLAGSSGAFF.

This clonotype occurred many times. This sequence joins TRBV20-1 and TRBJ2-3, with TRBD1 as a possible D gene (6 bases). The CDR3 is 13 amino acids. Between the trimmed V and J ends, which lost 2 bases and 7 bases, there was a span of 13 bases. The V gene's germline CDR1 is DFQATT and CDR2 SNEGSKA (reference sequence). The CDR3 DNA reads TGCAGTGCTAGATTCCCAGGGGTCCATACGCAGTATTTT. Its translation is CSARFPGVHTQYF.

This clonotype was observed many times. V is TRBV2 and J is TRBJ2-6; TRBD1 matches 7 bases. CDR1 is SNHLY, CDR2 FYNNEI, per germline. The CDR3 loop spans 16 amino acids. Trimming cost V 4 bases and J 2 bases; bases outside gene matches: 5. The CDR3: CASSVDRSAGANVLTF. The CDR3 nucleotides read TGTGCCAGCAGTGTGGACAGGTCGGCTGGGGCCAACGTCCTGACTTTC.

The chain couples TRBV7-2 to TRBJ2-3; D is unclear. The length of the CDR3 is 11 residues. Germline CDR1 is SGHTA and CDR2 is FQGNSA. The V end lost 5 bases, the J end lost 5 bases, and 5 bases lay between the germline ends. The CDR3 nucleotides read TGTGCCAGCAGCGCCTTAGATACGCAGTATTTT. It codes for CASSALDTQYF.

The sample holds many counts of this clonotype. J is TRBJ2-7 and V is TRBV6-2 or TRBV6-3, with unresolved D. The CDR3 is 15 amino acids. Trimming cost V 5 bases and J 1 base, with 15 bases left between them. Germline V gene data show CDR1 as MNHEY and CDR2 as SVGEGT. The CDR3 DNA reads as TGTGCCAGCAGTCTAAACTCGGCACCGTCCTACGAGCAGTACTTC. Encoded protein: CASSLNSAPSYEQYF.

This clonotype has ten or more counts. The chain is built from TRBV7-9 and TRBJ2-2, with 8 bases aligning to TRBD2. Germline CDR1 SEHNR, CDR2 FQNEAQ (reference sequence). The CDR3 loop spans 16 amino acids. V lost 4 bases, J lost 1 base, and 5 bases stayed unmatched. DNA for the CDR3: TGTGCCAGCAGCTCGACACGGGAGGGGAACACCGGGGAGCTGTTTTTT. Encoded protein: CASSSTREGNTGELFF.

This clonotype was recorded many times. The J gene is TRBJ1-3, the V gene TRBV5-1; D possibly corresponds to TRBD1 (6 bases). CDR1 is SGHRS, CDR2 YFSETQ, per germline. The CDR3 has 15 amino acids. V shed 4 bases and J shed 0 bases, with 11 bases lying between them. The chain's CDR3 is CASSLDRNSGNTIYF. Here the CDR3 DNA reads TGCGCCAGCAGCCTGGACAGAAACTCTGGAAACACCATATATTTT. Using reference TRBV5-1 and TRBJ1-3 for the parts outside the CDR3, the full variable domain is KAGVTQTPRYLIKTRGQQVTLSCSPISGHRSVSWYQQTPGQGLQFLFEYFSETQRNKGNFPGRFSGRQFSNSRSEMNVSTLELGDSALYLCASSLDRNSGNTIYFGEGSWLTVV.

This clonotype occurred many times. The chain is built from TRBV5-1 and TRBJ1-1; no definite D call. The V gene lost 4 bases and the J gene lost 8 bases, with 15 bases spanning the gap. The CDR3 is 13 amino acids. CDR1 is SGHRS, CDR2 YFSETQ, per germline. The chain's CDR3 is CASSPDGEGEAFF. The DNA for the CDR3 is TGCGCCAGCAGCCCGGACGGTGAAGGGGAAGCTTTCTTT.

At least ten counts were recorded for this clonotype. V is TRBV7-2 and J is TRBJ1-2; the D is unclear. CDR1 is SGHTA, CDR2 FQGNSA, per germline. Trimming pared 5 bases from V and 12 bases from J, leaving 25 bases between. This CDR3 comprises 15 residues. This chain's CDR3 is CASSTSPTSVGGHTF. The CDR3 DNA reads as TGTGCCAGCAGCACGTCGCCGACTTCAGTGGGTGGGCACACCTTC.

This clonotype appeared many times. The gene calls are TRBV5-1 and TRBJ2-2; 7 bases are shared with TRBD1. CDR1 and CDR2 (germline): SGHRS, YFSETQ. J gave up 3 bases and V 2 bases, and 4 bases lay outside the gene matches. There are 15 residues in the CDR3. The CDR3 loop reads CASSLEGAHTGELFF. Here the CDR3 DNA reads TGCGCCAGCAGCTTAGAGGGGGCCCACACCGGGGAGCTGTTTTTT.

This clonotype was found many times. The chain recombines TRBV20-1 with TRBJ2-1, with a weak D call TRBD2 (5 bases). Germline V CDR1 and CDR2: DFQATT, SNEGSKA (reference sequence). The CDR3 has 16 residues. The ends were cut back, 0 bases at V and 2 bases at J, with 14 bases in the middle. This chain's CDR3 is CSARDPGERAYNEQFF. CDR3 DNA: TGCAGTGCTAGAGATCCCGGGGAGCGAGCCTACAATGAGCAGTTCTTC.

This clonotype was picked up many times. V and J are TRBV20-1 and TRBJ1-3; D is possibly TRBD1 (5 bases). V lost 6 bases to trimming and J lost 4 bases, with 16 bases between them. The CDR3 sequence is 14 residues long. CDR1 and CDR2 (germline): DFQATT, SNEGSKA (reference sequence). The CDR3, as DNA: TGCAGTGCCCTTTCCGGGACGGACGGAAACACCATATATTTT. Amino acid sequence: CSALSGTDGNTIYF.

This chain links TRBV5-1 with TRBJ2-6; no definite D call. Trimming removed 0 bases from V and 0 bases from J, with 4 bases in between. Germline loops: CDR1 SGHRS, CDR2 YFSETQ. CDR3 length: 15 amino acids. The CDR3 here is CASSLDNSGANVLTF. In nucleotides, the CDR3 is TGCGCCAGCAGCTTGGACAACTCTGGGGCCAACGTCCTGACTTTC.

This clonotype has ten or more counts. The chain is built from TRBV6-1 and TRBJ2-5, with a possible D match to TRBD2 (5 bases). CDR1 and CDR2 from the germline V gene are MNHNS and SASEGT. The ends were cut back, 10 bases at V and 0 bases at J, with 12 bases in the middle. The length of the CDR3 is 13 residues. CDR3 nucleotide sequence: TGTGCCATCCCCCGGGGTTACCAAGAGACCCAGTACTTC. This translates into CAIPRGYQETQYF.

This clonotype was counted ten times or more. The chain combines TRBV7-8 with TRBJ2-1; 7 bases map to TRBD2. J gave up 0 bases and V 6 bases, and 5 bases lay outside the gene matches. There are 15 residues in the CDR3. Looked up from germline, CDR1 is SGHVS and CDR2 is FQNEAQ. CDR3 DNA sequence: TGTGCCAGCAGGAAGCGGGGTGCCTCCTACAATGAGCAGTTCTTC. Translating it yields CASRKRGASYNEQFF.

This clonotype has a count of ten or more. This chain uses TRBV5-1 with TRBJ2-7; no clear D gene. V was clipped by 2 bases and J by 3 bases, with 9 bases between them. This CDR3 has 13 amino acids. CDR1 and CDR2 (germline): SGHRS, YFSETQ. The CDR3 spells CASSLRIGYEQYF. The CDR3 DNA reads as TGCGCCAGCAGCTTACGAATTGGCTACGAGCAGTACTTC.

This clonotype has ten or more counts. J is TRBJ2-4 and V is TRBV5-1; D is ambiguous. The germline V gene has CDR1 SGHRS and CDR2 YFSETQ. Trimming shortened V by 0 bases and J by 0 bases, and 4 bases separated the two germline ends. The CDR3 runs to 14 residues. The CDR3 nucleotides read TGCGCCAGCAGCTTGGAGAAAGCCAAAAACATTCAGTACTTC. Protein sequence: CASSLEKAKNIQYF.

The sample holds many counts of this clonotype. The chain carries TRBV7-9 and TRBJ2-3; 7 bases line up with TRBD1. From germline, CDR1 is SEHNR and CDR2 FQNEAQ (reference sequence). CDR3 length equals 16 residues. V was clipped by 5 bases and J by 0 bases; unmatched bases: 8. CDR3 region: CASSTRTGGSTDTQYF. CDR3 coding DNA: TGTGCCAGCAGCACCAGGACAGGCGGAAGCACAGATACGCAGTATTTT.

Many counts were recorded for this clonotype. Written as DNA, the CDR3 is TGCAGTGCTAGAGATCTAGCGGGATCAAGAAATGAGCAGTTCTTC. Its translation is CSARDLAGSRNEQFF. This rearrangement joins TRBV20-1 to TRBJ2-1, with 9 bases matching TRBD2. The CDR3 is 15 residues long. Per the germline V gene, CDR1 is DFQATT and CDR2 is SNEGSKA (reference sequence). Trimming cost V 0 bases and J 7 bases; bases outside gene matches: 7.

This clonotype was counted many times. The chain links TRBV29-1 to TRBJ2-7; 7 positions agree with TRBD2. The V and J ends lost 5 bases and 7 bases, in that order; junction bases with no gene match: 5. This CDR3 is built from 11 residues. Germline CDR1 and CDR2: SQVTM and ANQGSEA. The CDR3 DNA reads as TGCAGCGTTATGACGGGGGGAGAGCAGTACTTC. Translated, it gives CSVMTGGEQYF.

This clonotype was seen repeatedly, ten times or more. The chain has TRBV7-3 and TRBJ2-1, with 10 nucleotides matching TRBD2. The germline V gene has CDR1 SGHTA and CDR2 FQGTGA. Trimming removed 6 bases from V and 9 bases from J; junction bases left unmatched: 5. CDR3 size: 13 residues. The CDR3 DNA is TGTGCCAGCAGTCTAGCGGGAGCCGGTGAGCAGTTCTTC. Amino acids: CASSLAGAGEQFF.

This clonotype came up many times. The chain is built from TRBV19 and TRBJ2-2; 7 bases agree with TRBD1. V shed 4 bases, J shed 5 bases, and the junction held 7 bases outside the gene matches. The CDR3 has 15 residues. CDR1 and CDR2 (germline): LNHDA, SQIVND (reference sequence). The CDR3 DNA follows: TGTGCCAGTAGTACGGACAGGACTTCTACCGGGGAGCTGTTTTTT. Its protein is CASSTDRTSTGELFF.

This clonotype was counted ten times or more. Here the CDR3 reads CSVEGGGSVNTEAFF. The CDR3 DNA reads TGCAGCGTTGAAGGAGGGGGCTCGGTTAACACTGAAGCTTTCTTT. The rearrangement joins TRBV29-1 to TRBJ1-1, with 7 positions matching TRBD1. CDR3 size: 15 residues. CDR1 and CDR2 (germline): SQVTM, ANQGSEA. The ends lost 1 base at V and 2 bases at J; junction bases unmatched: 7.

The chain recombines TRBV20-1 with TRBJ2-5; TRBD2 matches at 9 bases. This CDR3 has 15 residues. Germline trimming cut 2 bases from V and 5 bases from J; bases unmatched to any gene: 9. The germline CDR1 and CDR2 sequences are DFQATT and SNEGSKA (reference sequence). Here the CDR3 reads CSARSLAGRGETQYF. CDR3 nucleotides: TGCAGTGCTAGAAGTCTAGCGGGGAGGGGGGAGACCCAGTACTTC.

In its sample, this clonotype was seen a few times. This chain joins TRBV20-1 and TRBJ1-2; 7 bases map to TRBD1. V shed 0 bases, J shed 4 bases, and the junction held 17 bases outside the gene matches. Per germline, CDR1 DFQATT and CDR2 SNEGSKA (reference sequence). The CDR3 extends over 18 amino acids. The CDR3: CSARDQGRQGGPFYGYTF. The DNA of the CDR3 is TGCAGTGCTAGAGATCAGGGGCGGCAGGGGGGACCTTTCTATGGCTACACCTTC.